The source of this TCR beta chain is a study of T cells in localized non-small cell lung cancer. Whole-study findings and limits: Sequencing was restricted to one tumor region; therefore, heterogeneity remains possible.

Details on this clone: What it binds is unknown.

From germline, CDR1 is SGHNT and CDR2 YENEEA. The CDR3 consists of 15 residues. V lost 5 bases to trimming and J lost 9 bases; unmatched junction nucleotides: 6. Libraries were prepared by immunoSEQ multiplex PCR; TCRdb keeps only in-frame clonotypes and omits some of them. Of 25,000 to 30,000 clones in the sample, around 86% were seen once. The specimen was peripheral blood, collected before any cancer treatment. The V gene is TRBV11-3, the J gene TRBJ2-1; 14 bases are a match to TRBD2. This sequence originates from a woman between 35 and 75 years old with stage I lung adenocarcinoma. The CDR3 protein is CASSPGTSGGGEQFF. CDR3 sequence (DNA): TGTGCCAGCAGCCCCGGGACTAGCGGGGGTGGTGAGCAGTTCTTC.